The 10 T cell receptor beta chains in this list originate from one sample, sequenced in a study of blood T cells in healthy people across ages. It was with a sample-barcoded 5' primer and a J-beta primer mix that a second PCR of roughly 7 to 12 cycles was run. TCRdb used MiXCR to reprocess the 5' RACE reads, holding one entry per CDR3 protein. The sample consists of about 640,000 distinct CDR3 sequences, roughly 58% of them appearing once. Sequenced: blood. The receptor source for this set is a man between 60 and 75 years old in good health.

J is TRBJ2-3 and V is TRBV10-3; 13 bases are shared with TRBD2. With V trimmed by 7 bases and J by 2 bases, 6 bases remained unmatched. Germline CDR1 and CDR2: ENHRY and SYGVKD. The CDR3 spans 16 residues. CDR3 nucleotides: TGTGCCATCAATGGACTAGCGGGGGCCTCCACAGATACGCAGTATTTT. Translated, it gives CAINGLAGASTDTQYF.

This chain uses TRBV4-2 with TRBJ1-6; D unresolved. Trimming pared 3 bases from V and 6 bases from J, leaving 6 bases between. Germline V gene data show CDR1 as LGHNA and CDR2 as YNFKEQ. The CDR3 contains 13 residues. CDR3 nucleotide sequence: TGTGCCAGCAGCCAGGAGATTAATTCACCCCTCCACTTT. Amino acids: CASSQEINSPLHF.

This clonotype turned up a few times. The rearrangement links TRBV5-1 to TRBJ1-2, with 8 bases fitting TRBD1. The V gene's germline CDR1 is SGHRS and CDR2 YFSETQ. This CDR3 contains 16 residues. V lost 3 bases to trimming and J lost 4 bases; unmatched junction nucleotides: 11. CDR3 sequence: CASSSIDRGHGYGYTF. CDR3 in DNA: TGCGCCAGCAGCTCCATTGACAGGGGTCACGGCTATGGCTACACCTTC.

The sample holds many counts of this clonotype. The chain's CDR3 is CAISNTYEQYF. In DNA form, the CDR3 reads TGTGCCATCAGTAACACCTACGAGCAGTACTTC. This chain links TRBV10-3 with TRBJ2-7; D ambiguous. The CDR3 has 11 residues. Germline loops: CDR1 ENHRY, CDR2 SYGVKD. V dropped 5 bases and J dropped 2 bases, with 4 bases sitting between them.

V gene TRBV12-3 or TRBV12-4 combines with J gene TRBJ2-7, with 9 bases aligning to TRBD1. The J call is in doubt because the DNA end fits TRBJ2-5 better. The CDR3 is 15 residues long. DNA of the CDR3: TGTGCCAGCAGTCGACAGGGGGTTGAGGGAGAGACCCAGTACTTC. It codes for CASSRQGVEGETQYF.

The chain combines TRBV7-9 with TRBJ1-4; D gene uncertain. The V gene lost 1 base and the J gene lost 8 bases, with 11 bases spanning the gap. The CDR3 totals 14 residues. Germline V gene data show CDR1 as SEHNR and CDR2 as FQNEAQ (reference sequence). The CDR3 DNA reads as TGTGCCAGCAGCTTAGTTGTGGTCGGGGAAAAACTGTTTTTT. Its translation: CASSLVVVGEKLFF.

The chain carries TRBV7-2 and TRBJ1-1; D is possibly TRBD1 (6 bases). This CDR3 is 15 amino acids long. Germline values: CDR1 SGHTA, CDR2 FQGNSA. Deletions cut 5 bases from V and 0 bases from J, with 13 bases between. The CDR3 reads CASSTRGLLNTEAFF. For the CDR3, the DNA is TGTGCCAGCAGCACCCGGGGGCTTCTGAACACTGAAGCTTTCTTT.

The chain joins TRBV29-1 to TRBJ1-1; TRBD1 is a possible D gene (5 bases). From germline, CDR1 is SQVTM and CDR2 ANQGSEA. Trimming took off 3 bases at V and 4 bases at J, with 24 bases between the two ends. The CDR3 contains 17 residues. CDR3 sequence reads: CSVDSGPQGGSVTEAFF. The CDR3 DNA follows: TGCAGCGTTGACTCCGGACCCCAGGGAGGGAGCGTCACTGAAGCTTTCTTT.

The CDR3 DNA follows: TGCAGTGCTGACCCGGGCGCATCCTACAATGAGCAGTTCTTC. It yields the protein CSADPGASYNEQFF. This rearrangement joins TRBV20-1 to TRBJ2-1, with D unresolved. V gave up 5 bases and J gave up 1 base, with 12 bases separating them. Germline lookup yields CDR1 DFQATT and CDR2 SNEGSKA (reference sequence). This CDR3 is 14 amino acids long.

The J gene is TRBJ1-4, the V gene TRBV7-9, with D possibly TRBD1 on 6 matching bases. Trimming left V 5 bases short and J 3 bases short, with 25 bases between. This CDR3 is built from 19 residues. The V gene's germline CDR1 is SEHNR and CDR2 FQNEAQ (reference sequence). The CDR3 DNA is TGTGCCAGCAGCCGTGTCGTGGGGGGCATCCTGAGGTCTAATGAAAAACTGTTTTTT. This gives the protein CASSRVVGGILRSNEKLFF.